The 9 T cell receptor beta chains in this list originate from one sample, sequenced in a study of radiation and T cells in renal cell carcinoma. Time point in this sample: blood 4 weeks post-SBRT, at nephrectomy. Treatment meaning: 15 Gy SBRT to primary tumor, nephrectomy 4 weeks later. Repertoires were generated with immunoSEQ multiplex PCR, while TCRdb's copy carries only in-frame clones and drops some. The table has just under 150,000 clones, around 88% seen once; the top ten hold 15% to 20%. The sample consisted of blood, taken from a patient whose treatment included radiotherapy and nephrectomy. The receptor set was obtained from a woman aged 45-59 years with renal cell carcinoma.

The gene calls are TRBV30 and TRBJ2-7; D remains ambiguous. This CDR3 has 11 residues. Per germline, CDR1 GTSNPN and CDR2 SVGIG (reference sequence). Between the trimmed V and J ends, which lost 0 bases and 5 bases, there was a span of 5 bases. CDR3 nucleotides: TGTGCCTGGAGTGTACTAAACGAGCAGTACTTC. Its protein product is CAWSVLNEQYF.

The CDR3 bases are TGTGCCAGTAGCCCGCTAGCGGTGGCCAACGTCCTGACTTTC. The encoded protein is CASSPLAVANVLTF. The gene calls are TRBV19 and TRBJ2-6; the match to TRBD2 covers 7 bases. Germline loops: CDR1 LNHDA, CDR2 SQIVND (reference sequence). V trimming: 6 bases; J trimming: 6 bases; junction bases outside the gene matches: 5. The CDR3 is made up of 14 amino acids. The full variable domain, with the rest looked up from reference TRBV19 and TRBJ2-6, is DGGITQSPKYLFRKEGQNVTLSCEQNLNHDAMYWYRQDPGQGLRLIYYSQIVNDFQKGDIAEGYSVSREKKESFPLTVTSAQKNPTAFYLCASSPLAVANVLTFGAGSRLTVL.

The chain combines TRBV6-5 with TRBJ1-2; D is perhaps TRBD1 (5 bases). V gave up 6 bases and J gave up 4 bases, with 12 bases separating them. Germline V gene sequence: CDR1 MNHEY, CDR2 SVGAGI. This CDR3 is built from 13 residues. CDR3: CASRGTAVYGYTF. The CDR3 nucleotides read TGTGCCAGCAGGGGGACGGCTGTCTATGGCTACACCTTC.

The chain employs TRBV29-1 and TRBJ1-2, with 12 positions matching TRBD1. CDR1 and CDR2 from the germline V gene are SQVTM and ANQGSEA. This CDR3 is 15 amino acids long. V shed 6 bases, J shed 1 base, and the junction held 6 bases outside the gene matches. The CDR3 nucleotides are TGCAGCGTCCGGGACAGGGGGCTGAGTAACTATGGCTACACCTTC. Amino acid sequence: CSVRDRGLSNYGYTF.

This clone has just one count. A much bigger clone sits one base away, suggesting this may be a read error. The sample holds other DNA sequences that translate to the same CDR3. The rearrangement uses TRBV6-5 and TRBJ1-2; D not certain. CDR3 length: 15 amino acids. CDR1 and CDR2 from the germline V gene are MNHEY and SVGAGI. The CDR3 spells CASSYPHEGSYGYTF. The DNA for the CDR3 is TGTGCCAGTAGTTACCCCCACGAGGGCTCCTATGGCTACACCTTC.

This clone was seen once. The V call is TRBV5-5, the J call TRBJ1-2, with D possibly TRBD1 on 6 matching bases. Trimming stripped 6 bases from V and 3 bases from J, with 15 bases between. This CDR3 spans 14 amino acids. Germline V lookup: CDR1 SGHKS, CDR2 YYEKEE (reference sequence). The CDR3 DNA follows: TGTGCCAGCAAAAACCCGGCAGGGGACTATGGCTACACCTTC. As protein: CASKNPAGDYGYTF.

The CDR3 bases are TGTGCCATCAACGGGGGGGATTATGGCTACACCTTC. Translation gives CAINGGDYGYTF. J is TRBJ1-2 and V is TRBV10-3; weak D call: TRBD1 (5 bases). The CDR3 runs to 12 residues. Germline V CDR1 and CDR2: ENHRY, SYGVKD. Trimming took off 7 bases at V and 5 bases at J, with 11 bases between the two ends.

The J gene is TRBJ2-2, the V gene TRBV9, with TRBD2 matching 8 bases. This CDR3 has 15 residues. CDR1 and CDR2 (germline): SGDLS, YYNGEE. Trimming at V came to 0 bases and at J to 4 bases, leaving 2 bases not matched to a gene. This chain's CDR3 is CASSVGGRRTGELFF. As DNA, the CDR3 is TGTGCCAGCAGCGTAGGCGGGAGGCGCACCGGGGAGCTGTTTTTT.

CDR3 loop: CAWSVQGAGTQYF. DNA for the CDR3: TGTGCCTGGAGTGTGCAGGGGGCCGGGACCCAGTACTTC. The genes are TRBV30 and TRBJ2-5; TRBD1 aligns across 8 bases. Germline trimming cut 0 bases from V and 7 bases from J; bases unmatched to any gene: 4. The germline V gene has CDR1 GTSNPN and CDR2 SVGIG (reference sequence). This CDR3 has 13 residues.